This passage covers 17 T cell receptor beta chains from one sample sequenced in a study of cytomegalovirus exposure and HLA in healthy donors. The primer mix had 60 Vbeta and 13 Jbeta primers. Measured with immunoSEQ multiplex PCR; TCRdb has only the in-frame clones, and not every one. There are roughly 100,000 clones in the sample; 75% to 85% occur only once, and roughly 5% lies in the top ten. Sequenced: PBMCs. The receptor set was obtained from a woman in her thirties or forties in good health and CMV-seronegative.

The chain joins TRBV29-1 to TRBJ2-7; 8 bases agree with TRBD1. The V gene end was trimmed by 4 bases and the J gene end by 3 bases; junction bases not matched to a gene: 2. Per the germline V gene, CDR1 is SQVTM and CDR2 is ANQGSEA. This CDR3 contains 12 residues. The CDR3 coding sequence is TGCAGCGTTGTCACAGGGGGCTACGAGCAGTACTTC. Protein: CSVVTGGYEQYF.

This chain links TRBV6-1 with TRBJ1-2; 7 bases line up with TRBD1. CDR1 MNHNS and CDR2 SASEGT come from the germline V gene. The V and J ends lost 4 bases and 4 bases, in that order; junction bases with no gene match: 3. The CDR3 loop spans 13 amino acids. The CDR3 is CASSARQGYGYTF. The CDR3 DNA is TGTGCCAGCAGTGCCCGACAGGGCTATGGCTACACCTTC.

The rearrangement uses TRBV12-5 and TRBJ1-3; no clear D. The CDR3 covers 14 residues. Germline-derived CDR1 and CDR2 are LGHNT and FRNRAP. V was cut by 2 bases and J by 0 bases, with 5 bases left in between. CDR3: CASGLSGSGNTIYF. The CDR3 bases are TGTGCTAGTGGTTTGTCCGGCTCTGGAAACACCATATATTTT. The whole variable domain, remainder taken from reference TRBV12-5 and TRBJ1-3, is DARVTQTPRHKVTEMGQEVTMRCQPILGHNTVFWYRQTMMQGLELLAYFRNRAPLDDSGMPKDRFSAEMPDATLATLKIQPSEPRDSAVYFCASGLSGSGNTIYFGEGSWLTVV.

There are a few counts of this clone. J is TRBJ2-2 and V is TRBV18; 9 nucleotides align to TRBD1. This CDR3 contains 17 residues. CDR1 is KGHSH and CDR2 is LQKENI in the germline V gene. The trim removed 0 bases at V and 2 bases at J, leaving 4 bases unmatched. The CDR3 DNA follows: TGTGCCAGCTCACCACCGGGACAGGGATCCAACACCGGGGAGCTGTTTTTT. As protein: CASSPPGQGSNTGELFF.

The chain recombines TRBV28 with TRBJ1-2, with D perhaps TRBD1 (5 bases). Trimming took off 4 bases at V and 4 bases at J, with 7 bases between the two ends. The CDR3 contains 12 residues. Germline values: CDR1 MDHEN, CDR2 SYDVKM. DNA for the CDR3: TGTGCCAGCAGTTGGCAGGGCTATGGCTACACCTTC. It encodes CASSWQGYGYTF.

The chain has TRBV7-6 and TRBJ1-3, with 9 bases identical to TRBD1. This CDR3 is built from 17 residues. CDR1 is SGHVS and CDR2 is FNYEAQ in the germline V gene. The V and J ends lost 4 bases and 4 bases, in that order; junction bases with no gene match: 11. CDR3 in DNA: TGTGCCAGCAGCTCGACTACAGCCGGGACAGGGGGAAACACCATATATTTT. It yields the protein CASSSTTAGTGGNTIYF.

This clone was detected only a few times. The chain carries TRBV13 and TRBJ1-6; D remains ambiguous. Trimming cost V 1 base and J 10 bases, with 11 bases left between them. Per the germline V gene, CDR1 is PRHDT and CDR2 is FYEKMQ (reference sequence). The CDR3 covers 14 residues. CDR3 DNA sequence: TGTGCCAGCAGCTTAGAAGGAAGGCGGTCACCCCTCCACTTT. Protein product: CASSLEGRRSPLHF.

The rearrangement uses TRBV7-6 and TRBJ2-1; tentative D call: TRBD1 (6 bases). CDR1 is SGHVS and CDR2 is FNYEAQ in the germline V gene. Trimming removed 6 bases at V and 8 bases at J, with 14 bases between. The CDR3 runs 13 residues. CDR3 sequence reads: CASSSSRGHEQFF. The DNA of the CDR3 is TGTGCCAGCAGTTCCTCCAGGGGCCATGAGCAGTTCTTC.

V usage is TRBV4-3 and J usage is TRBJ1-5; D is possibly TRBD1 (6 bases). Trimming stripped 0 bases from V and 6 bases from J, with 12 bases between. Per germline, CDR1 LGHNA and CDR2 YSLEER. The CDR3 runs to 15 residues. CDR3 nucleotide sequence: TGCGCCAGCAGCCAAGATAGGGGGGGAAGTCAGCCCCAGCATTTT. Its protein product is CASSQDRGGSQPQHF.

Here the CDR3 DNA reads TGTGCCAGCAGCTTATCAATCCGGGGAGGCGATGGCTACACCTTC. It translates to CASSLSIRGGDGYTF. The chain recombines TRBV7-9 with TRBJ1-2; D not resolved. Deletions cut 2 bases from V and 6 bases from J, with 16 bases between. CDR1 SEHNR and CDR2 FQNEAQ come from the germline V gene (reference sequence). CDR3 length: 15 amino acids. Variable domain in full (rest from reference TRBV7-9 and TRBJ1-2): DTGVSQNPRHKITKRGQNVTFRCDPISEHNRLYWYRQTLGQGPEFLTYFQNEAQLEKSRLLSDRFSAERPKGSFSTLEIQRTEQGDSAMYLCASSLSIRGGDGYTFGSGTRLTVV.

This clone has a handful of counts. Here the CDR3 DNA reads TGCGCCAGCAGCCTCTTCGGCGGGGGGGGTTTGGATACGCAGTATTTT. Translation: CASSLFGGGGLDTQYF. This chain uses TRBV5-1 with TRBJ2-3; the match to TRBD2 covers 9 bases. CDR1 is SGHRS and CDR2 is YFSETQ in the germline V gene. J gave up 6 bases and V 4 bases, and 12 bases lay outside the gene matches. The CDR3 consists of 16 residues.

The chain combines TRBV6-1 with TRBJ2-1; 8 nucleotides agree with TRBD2. This CDR3 has 13 amino acids. Losses at the gene ends were 8 bases for V and 4 bases for J; bases not matched to a gene: 4. Per the germline V gene, CDR1 is MNHNS and CDR2 is SASEGT. The DNA of the CDR3 is TGTGCCAGCCGAAGCGGGGGTTACAATGAGCAGTTCTTC. The encoded protein is CASRSGGYNEQFF.

This clone was counted only a few times. The chain couples TRBV18 to TRBJ1-6; TRBD1 aligns across 7 bases. Germline V lookup: CDR1 KGHSH, CDR2 LQKENI. V shed 5 bases and J 8 bases; nucleotides not matched to a gene: 6. The length of the CDR3 is 14 residues. The chain's CDR3 is CASSATDRDSPLHF. CDR3 nucleotide sequence: TGTGCCAGCTCAGCCACCGACAGGGATTCACCCCTCCACTTT.

This clone turned up a few times. V usage is TRBV2 and J usage is TRBJ2-6; D call uncertain. The V and J ends lost 5 bases and 8 bases respectively, with 16 bases between them. Per the germline V gene, CDR1 is SNHLY and CDR2 is FYNNEI. The CDR3 consists of 15 residues. The CDR3 DNA reads as TGTGCCAGCAGTCCGAACAGCCTTGAAACCAACGTCCTGACTTTC. Amino acids: CASSPNSLETNVLTF.

The chain links TRBV2 to TRBJ2-5; 7 nucleotides line up with TRBD1. Germline V lookup: CDR1 SNHLY, CDR2 FYNNEI. Germline trimming cut 6 bases from V and 4 bases from J; bases unmatched to any gene: 8. The CDR3 is made up of 14 amino acids. The CDR3 is CASRVRNRGETQYF. DNA for the CDR3: TGTGCCAGCAGGGTACGGAACAGGGGAGAGACCCAGTACTTC.

The chain employs TRBV2 and TRBJ2-1; the D is unclear. The germline gives CDR1 SNHLY, CDR2 FYNNEI. CDR3 length: 15 residues. V was clipped by 8 bases and J by 0 bases, with 14 bases between them. The CDR3 is CASSRVRSSYNEQFF. CDR3 nucleotide sequence: TGTGCCAGCTCGCGAGTGCGGAGCTCCTACAATGAGCAGTTCTTC. The full variable domain, completed using reference TRBV2 and TRBJ2-1, is EPEVTQTPSHQVTQMGQEVILRCVPISNHLYFYWYRQILGQKVEFLVSFYNNEISEKSEIFDDQFSVERPDGSNFTLKIRSTKLEDSAMYFCASSRVRSSYNEQFFGPGTRLTVL.

This sequence joins TRBV2 and TRBJ2-5, with 7 bases fitting TRBD2. The CDR3 runs 16 residues. The trim removed 3 bases at V and 4 bases at J, leaving 11 bases unmatched. Germline V gene sequence: CDR1 SNHLY, CDR2 FYNNEI. The DNA for the CDR3 is TGTGCCAGCAGTGATGGGCTAGCGGTGGGAGCAGAGACCCAGTACTTC. This translates into CASSDGLAVGAETQYF.